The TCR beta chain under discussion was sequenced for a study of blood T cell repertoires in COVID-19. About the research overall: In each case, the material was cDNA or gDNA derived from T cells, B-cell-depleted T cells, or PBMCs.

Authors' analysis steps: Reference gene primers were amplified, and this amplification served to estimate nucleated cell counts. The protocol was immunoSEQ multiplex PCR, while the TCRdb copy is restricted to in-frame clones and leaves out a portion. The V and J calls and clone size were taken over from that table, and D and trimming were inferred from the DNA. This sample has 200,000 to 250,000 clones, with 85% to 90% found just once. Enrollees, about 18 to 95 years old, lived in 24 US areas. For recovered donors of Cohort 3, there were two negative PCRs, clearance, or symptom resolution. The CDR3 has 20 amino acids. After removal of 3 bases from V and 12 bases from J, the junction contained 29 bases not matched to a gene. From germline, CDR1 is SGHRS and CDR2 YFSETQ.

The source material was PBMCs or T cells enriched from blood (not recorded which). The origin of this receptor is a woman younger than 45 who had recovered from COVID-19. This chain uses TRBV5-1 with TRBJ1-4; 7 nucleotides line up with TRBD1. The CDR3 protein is CASSSTIIMNPGQLTQELFF. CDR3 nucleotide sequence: TGCGCCAGCAGCTCTACGATTATTATGAATCCGGGACAGCTTACGCAAGAACTGTTTTTT.